These 9 T cell receptor beta chains were all obtained from the same sample, sequenced in a study of vaccination and CD4 T cells after COVID-19. For these receptors, no antigen is known. Sequence data for DNA of cultured CD4+ T cells were generated by the Oncomine TCR Beta short-read assay. TCRdb re-derived calls from the PCR reads in MiXCR, one entry per CDR3 protein. The table includes approximately 8,300 distinct CDR3 sequences, around 55% detected once. Treatment indicated: roughly ten-day PBMC culture with coronavirus spike peptide pools or control peptides (ViraFEST assay). This specimen consisted of cultured CD4+ T cells from blood, obtained after SARS-CoV-2 vaccination. All receptors come from a human donor with COVID-19.

CDR3 in amino acids: CASSHSAAGNTIYF. The CDR3 nucleotides are TGTGCCAGCAGTCATTCGGCGGCAGGAAACACCATATATTTT. The rearrangement joins TRBV12-3 or TRBV12-4 to TRBJ1-3; D unresolved. Trimming pared 5 bases from V and 4 bases from J, leaving 12 bases between. The length of the CDR3 is 14 residues.

The V and J genes are TRBV19 and TRBJ1-2, with 11 bases matching TRBD1. The germline CDR1 and CDR2 sequences are LNHDA and SQIVND (reference sequence). Trimming at V came to 4 bases and at J to 6 bases, leaving 1 base not matched to a gene. This CDR3 is built from 13 residues. The DNA of the CDR3 is TGTGCCAGTAGTACGGACAGGGGGCATGGCTACACCTTC. Translated: CASSTDRGHGYTF.

The chain is built from TRBV4-1 and TRBJ1-2; D unclear. V shed 0 bases and J shed 7 bases, with 15 bases lying between them. The CDR3 runs to 15 residues. CDR1 MGHRA and CDR2 YSYEKL come from the germline V gene. Written as DNA, the CDR3 is TGCGCCAGCAGCCAAGATATAAGAACTACGGCTGGCTACACCTTC. It specifies CASSQDIRTTAGYTF.

This clonotype has just one count. The chain uses TRBV6-5 and TRBJ1-6, with 10 bases identical to TRBD1. V was clipped by 0 bases and J by 9 bases; unmatched bases: 2. The CDR3 consists of 15 residues. The germline CDR1 and CDR2 sequences are MNHEY and SVGAGI. The CDR3 region has the DNA TGTGCCAGCAGTTACTCGGGACAGGGGATTTCACCCCTCCACTTT. It codes for CASSYSGQGISPLHF.

By its share, this clonotype is medium-sized. The rearrangement uses TRBV6-1 and TRBJ1-2; 8 nucleotides line up with TRBD1. V shed 5 bases and J 8 bases; nucleotides not matched to a gene: 13. The CDR3 is 15 residues long. In germline, CDR1 is MNHNS, CDR2 SASEGT. CDR3 region: CASSKDRDGLRGYTF. CDR3 nucleotides: TGTGCCAGCAGTAAGGACAGGGATGGTCTCCGAGGCTACACCTTC.

The chain joins TRBV7-8 to TRBJ1-1, with D tentatively TRBD1 (6 bases). The CDR3 contains 15 residues. The V gene's germline CDR1 is SGHVS and CDR2 FQNEAQ. V lost 6 bases and J 0 bases, leaving 14 bases between the germline ends. CDR3 coding DNA: TGTGCCAGCAGACCGGGACACAAGATGAACACTGAAGCTTTCTTT. Its protein product is CASRPGHKMNTEAFF.

This clonotype was picked up a small number of times. The chain is built from TRBV7-9 and TRBJ1-1; no reliable D call. Trimming removed 2 bases at V and 4 bases at J, with 2 bases between. Germline V gene lookup returns CDR1 SEHNR and CDR2 FQNEAQ (reference sequence). The CDR3 spans 11 residues. The DNA of the CDR3 is TGTGCCAGCAGCTTATTCACTGAAGCTTTCTTT. Amino acid sequence: CASSLFTEAFF.

The sample holds a few counts of this clonotype. The chain combines TRBV14 with TRBJ1-5, with D uncertain. Trimming took off 5 bases at V and 3 bases at J, with 20 bases between the two ends. This CDR3 has 17 residues. Looked up from germline, CDR1 is SGHDN and CDR2 is FVKESK. CDR3 sequence: CASSNRRGPELNQPQHF. CDR3 nucleotides: TGTGCCAGCAGCAACCGTCGAGGCCCCGAGCTCAATCAGCCCCAGCATTTT.

CDR3 nucleotides: TGTGCCGCCGAAGCCGGGACAGGGGGCTTGAACACTGAAGCTTTCTTT. Amino acids: CAAEAGTGGLNTEAFF. V gene TRBV10-3 combines with J gene TRBJ1-1; 12 bases align to TRBD1. CDR1 and CDR2 from the germline V gene are ENHRY and SYGVKD. The CDR3 runs 16 residues. Germline trimming cut 11 bases from V and 0 bases from J; bases unmatched to any gene: 10.